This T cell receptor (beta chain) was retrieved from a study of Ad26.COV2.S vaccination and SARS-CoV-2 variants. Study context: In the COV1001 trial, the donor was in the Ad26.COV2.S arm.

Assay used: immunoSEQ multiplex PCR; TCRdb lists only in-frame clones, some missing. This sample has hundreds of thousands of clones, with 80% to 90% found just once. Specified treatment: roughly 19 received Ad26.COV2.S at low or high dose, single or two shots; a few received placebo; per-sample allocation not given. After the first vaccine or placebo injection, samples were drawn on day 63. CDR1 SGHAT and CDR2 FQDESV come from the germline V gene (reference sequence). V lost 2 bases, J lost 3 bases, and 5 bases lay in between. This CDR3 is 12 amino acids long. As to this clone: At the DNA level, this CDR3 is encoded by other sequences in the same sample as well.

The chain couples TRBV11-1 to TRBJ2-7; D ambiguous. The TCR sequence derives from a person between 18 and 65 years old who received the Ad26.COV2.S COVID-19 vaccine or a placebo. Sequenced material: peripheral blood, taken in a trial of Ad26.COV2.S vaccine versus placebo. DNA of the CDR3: TGTGCCAGCAGCTTACCAAGCTACGAGCAGTACTTC. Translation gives CASSLPSYEQYF.